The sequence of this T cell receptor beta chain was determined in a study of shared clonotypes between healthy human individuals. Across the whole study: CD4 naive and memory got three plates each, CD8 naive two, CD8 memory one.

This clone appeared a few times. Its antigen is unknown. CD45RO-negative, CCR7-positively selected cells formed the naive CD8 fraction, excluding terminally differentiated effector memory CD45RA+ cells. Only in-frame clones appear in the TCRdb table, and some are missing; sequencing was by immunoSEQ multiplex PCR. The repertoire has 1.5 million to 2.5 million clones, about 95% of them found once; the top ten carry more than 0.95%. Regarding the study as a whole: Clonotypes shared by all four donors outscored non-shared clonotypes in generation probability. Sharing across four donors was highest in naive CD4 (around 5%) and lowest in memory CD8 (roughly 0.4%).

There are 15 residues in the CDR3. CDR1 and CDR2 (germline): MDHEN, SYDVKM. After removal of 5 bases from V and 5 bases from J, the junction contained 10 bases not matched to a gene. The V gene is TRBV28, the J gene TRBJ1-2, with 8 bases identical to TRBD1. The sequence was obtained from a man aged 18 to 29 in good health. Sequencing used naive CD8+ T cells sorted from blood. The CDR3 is CASSGSGQGWYGYTF. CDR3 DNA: TGTGCCAGCAGTGGAAGTGGACAGGGTTGGTATGGCTACACCTTC.